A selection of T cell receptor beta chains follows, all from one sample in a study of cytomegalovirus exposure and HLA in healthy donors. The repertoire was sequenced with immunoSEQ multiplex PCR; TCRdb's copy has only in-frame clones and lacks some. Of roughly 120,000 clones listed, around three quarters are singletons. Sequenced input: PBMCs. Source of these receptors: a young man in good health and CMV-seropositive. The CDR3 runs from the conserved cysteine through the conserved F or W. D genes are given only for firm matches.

CDR3aa: CASSLSRDRGYGYTF; v_gene: TRBV7-9; j_gene: TRBJ1-2; d_gene: TRBD1
CDR3aa: CASSLTRVTEDEQYF; v_gene: TRBV5-1; j_gene: TRBJ2-7; d_gene: -
CDR3aa: CASSVGGGPEETQYF; v_gene: TRBV9; j_gene: TRBJ2-5; d_gene: -
CDR3aa: CAHSNSLTEAFF; v_gene: TRBV30; j_gene: TRBJ1-1; d_gene: -
CDR3aa: CASGRTDRGNQPQHF; v_gene: TRBV7-8; j_gene: TRBJ1-5; d_gene: -
CDR3aa: CASSLEAGLANNEQFF; v_gene: TRBV7-2; j_gene: TRBJ2-1; d_gene: -
CDR3aa: CASSQGTGRGNEKLFF; v_gene: TRBV4-3; j_gene: TRBJ1-4; d_gene: TRBD1
CDR3aa: CASSIGHDTDTQYF; v_gene: TRBV9; j_gene: TRBJ2-3; d_gene: -
CDR3aa: CASSPTSGRGTDTQYF; v_gene: TRBV4-3; j_gene: TRBJ2-3; d_gene: TRBD2
CDR3aa: CASSYSSGGRAGEQYF; v_gene: TRBV6-5; j_gene: TRBJ2-5; d_gene: TRBD2
CDR3aa: CASTERLGDEQYF; v_gene: TRBV18; j_gene: TRBJ2-7; d_gene: -
CDR3aa: CASSPEHGGILFF; v_gene: TRBV18; j_gene: TRBJ1-4; d_gene: -
CDR3aa: CASSPNRDRANYGYTF; v_gene: TRBV18; j_gene: TRBJ1-2; d_gene: TRBD1
CDR3aa: CASPPAGREADTQYF; v_gene: TRBV28; j_gene: TRBJ2-3; d_gene: -
CDR3aa: CASSRMTGLRSGYTF; v_gene: TRBV4-1; j_gene: TRBJ1-2; d_gene: -
CDR3aa: CASSSGLFSYNEQFF; v_gene: TRBV28; j_gene: TRBJ2-1; d_gene: TRBD2
CDR3aa: CAISPILAGEETQYF; v_gene: TRBV10-3; j_gene: TRBJ2-5; d_gene: TRBD2
CDR3aa: CASSLGQNYGYTF; v_gene: TRBV6-1; j_gene: TRBJ1-2; d_gene: TRBD1
CDR3aa: CASNIYEQYF; v_gene: TRBV6-5; j_gene: TRBJ2-7; d_gene: -
CDR3aa: CASSPAGGPHNEQFF; v_gene: TRBV7-7; j_gene: TRBJ2-1; d_gene: TRBD2
CDR3aa: CASSLRPGYEQYF; v_gene: TRBV7-8; j_gene: TRBJ2-7; d_gene: -
CDR3aa: CASSMGGSQETQYF; v_gene: TRBV9; j_gene: TRBJ2-5; d_gene: -
CDR3aa: CASRGGQANAHF; v_gene: TRBV28; j_gene: TRBJ1-5; d_gene: TRBD1
CDR3aa: CASSPTGRETNYGYTF; v_gene: TRBV27; j_gene: TRBJ1-2; d_gene: -
CDR3aa: CASGHNRAARAFVSTGELFF; v_gene: TRBV27; j_gene: TRBJ2-2; d_gene: -
CDR3aa: CASSQGLANYGYTF; v_gene: TRBV4-1; j_gene: TRBJ1-2; d_gene: -
CDR3aa: CASSYDGTEQFF; v_gene: TRBV6-5; j_gene: TRBJ2-1; d_gene: -
CDR3aa: CASSFQQGNGYTF; v_gene: TRBV5-1; j_gene: TRBJ1-2; d_gene: -
CDR3aa: CASSPQGFGNTIYF; v_gene: TRBV18; j_gene: TRBJ1-3; d_gene: -
CDR3aa: CASSALAGGNEQFF; v_gene: TRBV6-4; j_gene: TRBJ2-1; d_gene: TRBD2
CDR3aa: CASSTDSSYEQYF; v_gene: TRBV19; j_gene: TRBJ2-7; d_gene: -
CDR3aa: CASSSTLEYEQYF; v_gene: TRBV11-2; j_gene: TRBJ2-7; d_gene: -
CDR3aa: CASSGDRGHTQYF; v_gene: TRBV27; j_gene: TRBJ2-3; d_gene: TRBD1
CDR3aa: CASSFVRRTGELFF; v_gene: TRBV27; j_gene: TRBJ2-2; d_gene: -
CDR3aa: CASSLSPGTSGTGNEQFF; v_gene: TRBV11-2; j_gene: TRBJ2-1; d_gene: TRBD2
CDR3aa: CASSRPGGSGANVLTF; v_gene: TRBV11-2; j_gene: TRBJ2-6; d_gene: TRBD2
CDR3aa: CASSRTGGTYEQYF; v_gene: TRBV6-1; j_gene: TRBJ2-7; d_gene: TRBD1
CDR3aa: CASILTGFSYGYTF; v_gene: TRBV2; j_gene: TRBJ1-2; d_gene: -
CDR3aa: CASSSGTGTDTQYF; v_gene: TRBV11-3; j_gene: TRBJ2-3; d_gene: TRBD1
CDR3aa: CASSLMPTGGLTEAFF; v_gene: TRBV7-3; j_gene: TRBJ1-1; d_gene: TRBD1
CDR3aa: CAWSVGGRADTQYF; v_gene: TRBV30; j_gene: TRBJ2-3; d_gene: -
CDR3aa: CASSHHLREADTQYF; v_gene: TRBV4-1; j_gene: TRBJ2-3; d_gene: TRBD2
CDR3aa: CASSGGREFTDTQYF; v_gene: TRBV9; j_gene: TRBJ2-3; d_gene: -
CDR3aa: CASSLTDSSYNEQFF; v_gene: TRBV5-1; j_gene: TRBJ2-1; d_gene: -
CDR3aa: CASSLSEIRQGEVVTYGYTF; v_gene: TRBV5-1; j_gene: TRBJ1-2; d_gene: TRBD1
CDR3aa: CASSKVPTGYNSPLHF; v_gene: TRBV21-1; j_gene: TRBJ1-6; d_gene: -
CDR3aa: CASSSDLAGAYEQYF; v_gene: TRBV28; j_gene: TRBJ2-7; d_gene: TRBD2
CDR3aa: CASSLPGGGGISYEQYF; v_gene: TRBV4-1; j_gene: TRBJ2-7; d_gene: -
CDR3aa: CASSFRDRGRGGGNEQFF; v_gene: TRBV5-1; j_gene: TRBJ2-1; d_gene: TRBD1